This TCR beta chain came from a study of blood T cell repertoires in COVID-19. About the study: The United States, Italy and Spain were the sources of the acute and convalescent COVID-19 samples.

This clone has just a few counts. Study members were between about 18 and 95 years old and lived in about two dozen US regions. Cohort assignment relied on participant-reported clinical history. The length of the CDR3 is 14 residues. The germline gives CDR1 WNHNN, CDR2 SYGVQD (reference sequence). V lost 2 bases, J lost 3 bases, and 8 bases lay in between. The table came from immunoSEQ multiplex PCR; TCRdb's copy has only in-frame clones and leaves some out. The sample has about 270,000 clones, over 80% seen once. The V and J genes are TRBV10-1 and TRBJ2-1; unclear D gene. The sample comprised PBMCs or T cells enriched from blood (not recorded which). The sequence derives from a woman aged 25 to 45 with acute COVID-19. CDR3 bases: TGCGCCAGCAGTGAGGACAATTACTACAATGAGCAGTTCTTC. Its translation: CASSEDNYYNEQFF.